Each of the 25 T cell receptor beta chains below was sequenced from the same sample in a study of blood T cells in healthy people across ages (dated by TCRdb to between 2014 and 2017). Libraries came from 5' RACE. Sequencing relied on an Illumina HiSeq 2500. The second PCR ran for roughly 7 to 12 cycles and used a J-beta primer mix along with a sample-barcoded 5' primer. TCRdb itself trimmed the public reads at Q25 with fastp, ran MiXCR and retained productive beta chains. Each entry merges the rows of one CDR3 protein and shows their most common DNA and genes. The sample table contains over a million distinct CDR3 sequences; only one count was recorded for under 30% of them. In total, the top ten clones hold approximately 0.79% of the sample. These data also formed part of another study, on T cells of mothers and their children.

Sequencing was performed on blood. The receptors shown here come from a girl aged 2 to 10 in good health.

This clonotype was counted only a few times. The V and J genes are TRBV27 and TRBJ2-7; TRBD2 matches at 11 bases. This CDR3 spans 14 amino acids. The junction had 3 bases not matched to a gene; V was cut back by 4 bases and J by 4 bases. Germline V lookup: CDR1 MNHEY, CDR2 SMNVEV (reference sequence). The DNA for the CDR3 is TGTGCCAGCAGTTCTAGCGGGAGGTTGTACGAGCAGTACTTC. Protein product: CASSSSGRLYEQYF.

This clonotype was detected a few times. The chain recombines TRBV11-3 with TRBJ1-2, with TRBD1 matching 8 bases. V lost 5 bases to trimming and J lost 5 bases; unmatched junction nucleotides: 13. Germline V gives CDR1 SGHNT, CDR2 YENEEA. This CDR3 has 16 amino acids. As DNA, the CDR3 is TGTGCCAGCAGCGCAACACCAGGCGGGACAGGTTATGGCTACACCTTC. Protein: CASSATPGGTGYGYTF.

Points on this clonotype: A much bigger clone sits one base away, suggesting this may be a read error. The CDR3 protein is CSARDQWTGVTGGLFF. The CDR3 coding sequence is TGCAGTGCTAGAGATCAATGGACAGGGGTAACCGGGGGGCTGTTTTTT. The chain recombines TRBV20-1 with TRBJ2-2, with 9 nucleotides matching TRBD1. CDR3 length: 16 residues. CDR1 and CDR2 from the germline V gene are DFQATT and SNEGSKA (reference sequence).

This clonotype was counted ten times or more. The chain combines TRBV28 with TRBJ1-1; TRBD1 is a possible D gene (5 bases). Per germline, CDR1 MDHEN and CDR2 SYDVKM. Trimming shortened V by 6 bases and J by 0 bases, and 5 bases separated the two germline ends. The CDR3 runs 12 residues. The CDR3 region is CASRGLNTEAFF. CDR3 nucleotides: TGTGCCAGCAGGGGGCTGAACACTGAAGCTTTCTTT.

This clonotype has just a few counts. The rearrangement joins TRBV6-2 or TRBV6-3 to TRBJ1-2; D may be TRBD1 (5 bases). There are 12 residues in the CDR3. Trimming pared 6 bases from V and 2 bases from J, leaving 7 bases between. The germline gives CDR1 MNHEY, CDR2 SVGEGT. The DNA for the CDR3 is TGTGCCAGCAGGGGACGGAACTATGGCTACACCTTC. Its translation: CASRGRNYGYTF.

This clonotype was observed a few times. CDR3 DNA: TGTGCCATCAGTGTGGAAGGGGATCGCTATGGCTACACCTTC. Encoded protein: CAISVEGDRYGYTF. This rearrangement joins TRBV10-3 to TRBJ1-2, with TRBD1 as a possible D gene (5 bases). Germline CDR1 ENHRY, CDR2 SYGVKD. The CDR3 loop spans 14 amino acids. V was shortened by 4 bases and J by 4 bases, with 13 bases between the two germline ends.

V is TRBV6-5 and J is TRBJ2-5; D perhaps matches TRBD2 (6 bases). The CDR3 covers 15 residues. The V end was cut by 5 bases, the J end by 5 bases, with 18 bases between. The V gene's germline CDR1 is MNHEY and CDR2 SVGAGI. CDR3 bases: TGTGCCAGCAGTCTCCTTAGCGGTCCAGGGGAGACCCAGTACTTC. This sequence encodes CASSLLSGPGETQYF.

This clonotype was seen a few times. The chain employs TRBV2 and TRBJ2-5; weak D call: TRBD1 (5 bases). V was clipped by 8 bases and J by 5 bases, with 15 bases between them. The CDR3 is made up of 13 amino acids. Germline loops: CDR1 SNHLY, CDR2 FYNNEI. Here the CDR3 DNA reads TGTGCCAGCGCCCGGCAGGGTCGGGAGACCCAGTACTTC. Protein sequence: CASARQGRETQYF. Drawing the rest from reference TRBV2 and TRBJ2-5, the complete variable domain is EPEVTQTPSHQVTQMGQEVILRCVPISNHLYFYWYRQILGQKVEFLVSFYNNEISEKSEIFDDQFSVERPDGSNFTLKIRSTKLEDSAMYFCASARQGRETQYFGPGTRLLVL.

This clonotype was found a few times. This chain uses TRBV20-1 with TRBJ1-2, with 8 nucleotides matching TRBD1. The CDR3 extends over 14 amino acids. V lost 4 bases to trimming and J lost 4 bases; unmatched junction nucleotides: 8. The germline gives CDR1 DFQATT, CDR2 SNEGSKA (reference sequence). Here the CDR3 reads CSATQTGEPYGYTF. DNA of the CDR3: TGCAGTGCTACGCAGACAGGGGAACCCTATGGCTACACCTTC.

As concerns this clonotype: The conserved closing phenylalanine or tryptophan is absent in this CDR3, likely reflecting a read error. The chain carries TRBV11-2 and TRBJ1-1; D not certain. Germline V gives CDR1 SGHAT, CDR2 FQNNGV. The CDR3 totals 13 residues. V lost 3 bases, J lost 5 bases, and 10 bases lay in between. CDR3 residues: CASSLAGWTEAFL. The CDR3 nucleotides read TGTGCCAGCAGCTTGGCGGGTTGGACTGAAGCTTTCTTG.

This clonotype was observed a handful of times. This chain connects TRBV20-1 to TRBJ2-5; D might be TRBD2 (6 bases). The better agreement between TRBJ2-1 and the DNA end casts doubt on the J call. Germline CDR1 is DFQATT and CDR2 is SNEGSKA (reference sequence). The CDR3 has 13 amino acids. The DNA for the CDR3 is TGCAGTGCTAGAGACACGGGAGTAGAAGAGCAGTTCTTC. Amino acid sequence: CSARDTGVEEQFF.

This clonotype has only a few counts. The V call is TRBV7-3, the J call TRBJ2-1; D not resolved. Trimming removed 5 bases at V and 0 bases at J, with 14 bases between. CDR1 and CDR2 from the germline V gene are SGHTA and FQGTGA. The CDR3 runs 16 residues. The CDR3 protein is CASSPSYLSSYNEQFF. The DNA for the CDR3 is TGTGCCAGCAGCCCCTCTTACCTGAGCTCCTACAATGAGCAGTTCTTC.

V usage is TRBV6-5 and J usage is TRBJ2-5, with TRBD2 as a possible D gene (5 bases). The end of the DNA fits TRBJ2-1 better, so the J call may be wrong. The germline V gene encodes CDR1 MNHEY and CDR2 SVGAGI. The CDR3 is made up of 19 amino acids. The CDR3: CASSYSMPLLGDDRDEQFF. CDR3 DNA: TGTGCCAGCAGTTACTCAATGCCATTATTGGGAGATGATAGGGATGAGCAGTTCTTC.

The chain links TRBV11-1 to TRBJ2-5, with TRBD2 identical over 11 bases. Matching the DNA end better, TRBJ2-1 makes the J call doubtful. The CDR3 contains 16 residues. Germline V CDR1 and CDR2: SGHAT, FQDESV (reference sequence). The CDR3 DNA sequence: TGTGCCAGCACCCTTTCGACTAGCGGGGTAATCAATGAGCAGTTCTTC. Its protein is CASTLSTSGVINEQFF.

This clonotype has just a few counts. The chain couples TRBV20-1 to TRBJ2-1, with D tentatively TRBD2 (6 bases). The V end lost 8 bases, the J end lost 4 bases, and 15 bases lay between the germline ends. The CDR3 runs to 13 residues. Germline CDR1 reads DFQATT; CDR2 reads SNEGSKA (reference sequence). CDR3 loop: CSFTGTSYNEQFF. CDR3 nucleotide sequence: TGCAGTTTTACCGGGACTTCTTACAATGAGCAGTTCTTC.

A few counts support this clonotype. The chain uses TRBV6-6 and TRBJ2-5; tentative D call: TRBD1 (6 bases). The CDR3 sequence is 14 residues long. The V and J ends lost 0 bases and 13 bases respectively, with 18 bases between them. CDR1 MNHNY and CDR2 SVGAGI come from the germline V gene (reference sequence). The CDR3 DNA reads TGTGCCAGCAGTTACTCCACAGGGTACGACGAGCGGTACTTC. Translation: CASSYSTGYDERYF.

This clonotype has a handful of counts. The genes are TRBV15 and TRBJ2-3, with 8 bases that match TRBD2. CDR3 length equals 15 residues. V lost 1 base and J lost 6; bases outside the gene matches: 6. From germline, CDR1 is LNHNV and CDR2 YYDKDF (reference sequence). Here the CDR3 reads CATSRVAGGPDTQYF. In nucleotides, the CDR3 is TGTGCCACCAGCAGAGTCGCGGGGGGTCCCGATACGCAGTATTTT.

V and J are TRBV24-1 and TRBJ2-1; TRBD2 matches 8 bases. J gave up 5 bases and V 1 base, and 6 bases lay outside the gene matches. CDR3 length equals 16 residues. CDR1 and CDR2 (germline): KGHDR, SFDVKD. The DNA for the CDR3 is TGTGCCACCAGTGATTTTAGCCAGCGGGGGAACAATGAGCAGTTCTTC. The encoded protein is CATSDFSQRGNNEQFF.

The chain carries TRBV28 and TRBJ2-4, with D possibly being TRBD1 (5 bases). Trimming shortened V by 3 bases and J by 11 bases, and 14 bases separated the two germline ends. The germline V gene has CDR1 MDHEN and CDR2 SYDVKM. The CDR3 is made up of 13 amino acids. Here the CDR3 DNA reads TGTGCCAGCAGTTTGGTCCAGGGTATTTTTCAGTACTTC. It translates to CASSLVQGIFQYF.

The chain uses TRBV7-2 and TRBJ1-2; D possibly corresponds to TRBD1 (6 bases). The germline gives CDR1 SGHTA, CDR2 FQGNSA. V was cut by 4 bases and J by 0 bases, with 9 bases left in between. This CDR3 region has 14 residues. For the CDR3, the DNA is TGTGCCAGCAGCTCCGGACAGACTAACTATGGCTACACCTTC. Translation: CASSSGQTNYGYTF. Full variable domain (rest looked up from reference TRBV7-2 and TRBJ1-2): GAGVSQSPSNKVTEKGKDVELRCDPISGHTALYWYRQSLGQGLEFLIYFQGNSAPDKSGLPSDRFSAERTGGSVSTLTIQRTQQEDSAVYLCASSSGQTNYGYTFGSGTRLTVV.

This clonotype was seen a handful of times. V and J are TRBV12-3 or TRBV12-4 and TRBJ2-3; tentative D call: TRBD2 (6 bases). V shed 3 bases and J shed 4 bases, with 20 bases lying between them. The CDR3 has 17 amino acids. The CDR3 is CASSFGEAESLPDTQYF. CDR3 nucleotides: TGTGCCAGCAGTTTCGGGGAGGCAGAAAGTTTGCCAGATACGCAGTATTTT.

A few counts support this clonotype. The chain couples TRBV5-1 to TRBJ1-2; D is uncertain. Germline values: CDR1 SGHRS, CDR2 YFSETQ. The CDR3 loop spans 13 amino acids. V was clipped by 0 bases and J by 9 bases, with 12 bases between them. The CDR3 loop reads CASSLESRIRYTF. Written as DNA, the CDR3 is TGCGCCAGCAGCTTGGAGTCGAGGATCCGCTACACCTTC. Variable domain in full (rest from reference TRBV5-1 and TRBJ1-2): KAGVTQTPRYLIKTRGQQVTLSCSPISGHRSVSWYQQTPGQGLQFLFEYFSETQRNKGNFPGRFSGRQFSNSRSEMNVSTLELGDSALYLCASSLESRIRYTFGSGTRLTVV.

This clonotype has only a few counts. An end of the junction differs from the germline gene, which may be a read error. The rearrangement uses TRBV6-5 and TRBJ2-4; 7 bases are shared with TRBD2. The CDR3 sequence is 17 residues long. CDR1 MNHEY and CDR2 SVGAGI come from the germline V gene. For the CDR3, the DNA is TGTGTCAGCAGTGGAAACGGACTAGAAGGAAAAGCGTACATTCAGTACTTC. It is translated as CVSSGNGLEGKAYIQYF.

In the case of this clonotype: This may stem from a read error, because a much larger clone lies one nucleotide away. The genes are TRBV7-9 and TRBJ2-6; possible D gene TRBD1, 5 bases. Trimming removed 3 bases from V and 8 bases from J, with 8 bases in between. Germline V gives CDR1 SEHNR, CDR2 FQNEAQ (reference sequence). CDR3 length: 13 residues. The CDR3 is CASSLGRTNVLTF. DNA for the CDR3: TGTGCCAGCAGCTTGGGGCGGACCAACGTCCTGACTTTC.

The V call is TRBV11-2, the J call TRBJ2-7; D might be TRBD2 (6 bases). Between the trimmed V and J ends, which lost 5 bases and 4 bases, there was a span of 15 bases. Germline CDR1 and CDR2: SGHAT and FQNNGV. The CDR3 is made up of 14 amino acids. The CDR3 DNA is TGTGCCAGCAGCCCATCGACTAGATCTTACGAGCAGTACTTC. Amino acid sequence: CASSPSTRSYEQYF.